The entry below describes one TCR beta chain. The entry originates in a study of cytomegalovirus exposure and HLA in healthy donors. The CDR3 consists of 13 residues. With V trimmed by 6 bases and J by 9 bases, 7 bases remained unmatched. The germline gives CDR1 MDHEN, CDR2 SYDVKM. Primers for the PCR totalled 60 Vbeta and 13 Jbeta. Clones were read by immunoSEQ multiplex PCR, and TCRdb kept only the in-frame ones, dropping some. The sample lists 150,000 to 200,000 clones, around 85% occurring once. The rearrangement links TRBV28 to TRBJ2-1; TRBD2 matches at 8 bases. This clonotype was sampled from a man aged 45-65 years in good health and CMV-seropositive. The sample comprised PBMCs. As DNA, the CDR3 is TGTGCCAGCAGCATTAGCGGGAACCTTGAGCAGTTCTTC. Amino acids: CASSISGNLEQFF.